These 6 T cell receptor beta chains were sequenced from one sample in a study of Ad26.COV2.S vaccination and SARS-CoV-2 variants. Produced via immunoSEQ multiplex PCR; TCRdb's table is partial and in-frame only. Here the sample spans roughly 420,000 clones, 75% to 90% being singletons. Documented treatment: roughly 20 received Ad26.COV2.S at low or high dose, single or two shots; about 5 received placebo; per-sample allocation not given. Specimen acquisition occurred on day 63 following the initial vaccine or placebo injection. Here the sequenced sample was peripheral blood, taken in a trial of Ad26.COV2.S vaccine versus placebo. These TCRs come from a person between 18 and 65 years old who received the Ad26.COV2.S COVID-19 vaccine or a placebo.

The chain links TRBV7-8 to TRBJ1-5, with D perhaps matching TRBD1 (6 bases). Germline CDR1 SGHVS, CDR2 FQNEAQ. V lost 3 bases and J lost 1, with 10 bases in between. The CDR3 covers 15 residues. In DNA form, the CDR3 reads TGTGCCAGCAGCTTGGACAGACTCAGCAATCAGCCCCAGCATTTT. Translating gives CASSLDRLSNQPQHF.

The rearrangement joins TRBV4-2 to TRBJ1-1; perhaps TRBD1 as D (6 bases). The germline V gene encodes CDR1 LGHNA and CDR2 YNFKEQ. Trimming shortened V by 1 base and J by 7 bases, and 16 bases separated the two germline ends. The CDR3 consists of 15 residues. The CDR3 here is CASSQVSTGPYEAFF. The CDR3 DNA follows: TGTGCCAGCAGCCAAGTTTCGACAGGCCCTTATGAAGCTTTCTTT.

V usage is TRBV7-6 and J usage is TRBJ2-5; 10 bases are a match to TRBD2. Trimming took 3 bases from V and 5 from J; bases not matched to a gene: 3. The CDR3 runs to 14 residues. CDR1 is SGHVS, CDR2 FNYEAQ, per germline. The CDR3 nucleotides read TGTGCCAGCAGCTTTAGCGGGGGGCCTGAGACCCAGTACTTC. Residues: CASSFSGGPETQYF.

CDR3 region: CASSKAGRYNSPLHF. The CDR3 DNA is TGTGCCAGCAGCAAAGCAGGGAGGTATAATTCACCCCTCCACTTT. The V and J genes are TRBV21-1 and TRBJ1-6. TRBV21-1 corresponds to a pseudogene. This CDR3 region has 15 residues.

The chain combines TRBV6-2 or TRBV6-3 with TRBJ2-7; D perhaps matches TRBD2 (5 bases). CDR3 length: 14 residues. The V end was cut by 2 bases, the J end by 3 bases, with 11 bases between. Looked up from germline, CDR1 is MNHEY and CDR2 is SVGEGT. CDR3 amino acids: CASSYDGNHYEQYV. The CDR3 DNA is TGTGCCAGCAGTTACGACGGGAATCACTACGAGCAGTACGTC.

The chain couples TRBV13 to TRBJ2-1; D tentatively reads TRBD1 or TRBD2 (6 bases each). Germline V lookup: CDR1 PRHDT, CDR2 FYEKMQ (reference sequence). V gave up 9 bases and J gave up 11 bases, with 41 bases separating them. The CDR3 extends over 20 amino acids. Written as DNA, the CDR3 is TGTGCCAGTACCCTGGGGGCCCCGTGGGGGGAGGCCTATACGTACCGTCAGCAGTTCTTC. Residues: CASTLGAPWGEAYTYRQQFF.